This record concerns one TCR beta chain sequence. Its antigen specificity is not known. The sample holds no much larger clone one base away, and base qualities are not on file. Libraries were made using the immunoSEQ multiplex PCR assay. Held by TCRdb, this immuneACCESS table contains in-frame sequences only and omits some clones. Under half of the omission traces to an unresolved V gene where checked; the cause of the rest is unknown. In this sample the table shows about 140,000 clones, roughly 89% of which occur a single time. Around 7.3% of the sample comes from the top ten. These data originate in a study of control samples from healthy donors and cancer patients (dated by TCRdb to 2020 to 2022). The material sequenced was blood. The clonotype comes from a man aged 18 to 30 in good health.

At the DNA level, the sequence is TGTGCCAGCAGTCCCCCGGGGACTAGCGGGGGGAGGATGGGGCAAGAGACCCAGTACTTC. It translates to CASSPPGTSGGRMGQETQYF. The chain employs TRBV6-4 and TRBJ2-5; 15 of the junction bases match TRBD2. There are 20 amino acids in the CDR3, from cysteine to phenylalanine inclusive. Only CDR3 DNA is held: 60 bases, read in frame from base 1. CDR1 MRHNA and CDR2 SNTAGT are derived from the germline V gene. V is cut back by 5 bases and J by 2 bases, with 15 bases in the junction unmatched.